The present entry profiles one T cell receptor (beta chain) with its context. Antigen: not known. The data originate from a study of CD8+ T cells in alopecia areata. Turning to the study itself: Severity among treated patients was scored by the percentage of scalp area affected. General study results and limits: Relative to mice, TCR sharing across patients was less clear, a difference possibly HLA-related.

Reverse transcription of extracted RNA yielded cDNA, which provided the sequencing template. Sequencing used immunoSEQ multiplex PCR; TCRdb keeps in-frame clones, though not all of them. The data show around 170,000 clones, about half seen once. The CDR3 length is 15 residues. Germline V gene data show CDR1 as MGHDK and CDR2 as SYGVNS. J gave up 0 bases and V 2 bases, and 3 bases lay outside the gene matches. Treatment here: oral pan-JAK inhibitor, 5-10 mg twice daily. It was from PBMCs that CD4+ and CD8+ T cells were sorted. V usage is TRBV25-1 and J usage is TRBJ1-1; 7 bases fit TRBD1. This material consisted of CD8+ T cells sorted from blood, taken at approximately week 52, from a patient treated with tofacitinib. The TCR originated in a human donor with alopecia areata. The CDR3 DNA reads TGTGCCAGCAGTGAACCGGGACAGCTGAACACTGAAGCTTTCTTT. Its translation is CASSEPGQLNTEAFF.